These 3 T cell receptor beta chains were all obtained from the same sample, sequenced in a study of blood T cell repertoires in COVID-19. Here immunoSEQ multiplex PCR was the method, and the copy in TCRdb shows in-frame clones only, minus some. The table lists over 85,000 clones, about 91% of them singletons. The sequencing sample was made of peripheral blood. Receptor source: a man aged 18 to 30 with acute or convalescent COVID-19.

The chain has TRBV19 and TRBJ1-1; 10 bases are shared with TRBD1. The CDR3 has 16 amino acids. V lost 5 bases, J lost 2 bases, and 8 bases stayed unmatched. Germline V gene sequence: CDR1 LNHDA, CDR2 SQIVND (reference sequence). Here the CDR3 DNA reads TGTGCCAGTAGTCCCCGGACAGGGGGAGGTAACACTGAAGCTTTCTTT. Translating gives CASSPRTGGGNTEAFF.

The V and J genes are TRBV3-1 (or the pseudogene TRBV3-2) and TRBJ2-3; TRBD2 matches at 8 bases. The CDR3 extends over 17 amino acids. J was trimmed by 0 bases and V by 1 base; bases with no gene match: 6. CDR1 and CDR2 (germline): LGHDT, YNNKEL (reference sequence). The DNA of the CDR3 is TGTGCCAGCAGCCAAGCACGGGGGGGCCTTAGCACAGATACGCAGTATTTT. Residues: CASSQARGGLSTDTQYF.

This sequence joins TRBV11-3 and TRBJ2-1; TRBD2 agrees at 9 bases. The CDR3 has 17 residues. The ends lost 1 base at V and 7 bases at J; junction bases unmatched: 11. The germline V gene has CDR1 SGHNT and CDR2 YENEEA. CDR3 coding DNA: TGTGCCAGCAGCTTAGCTCATAGCGGGAGCGGACGGAATGAGCAGTTCTTC. This gives the protein CASSLAHSGSGRNEQFF.